This is a list of T cell receptor beta chains from one sample in a study of blood T cell repertoires in COVID-19. Profiling relied on immunoSEQ multiplex PCR, and the TCRdb table lists in-frame clones only, not all of them. Of roughly 140,000 clones listed, about 85% are singletons. The sequenced material came from peripheral blood. These TCRs come from a woman in her 70s with acute or convalescent COVID-19. Both conserved end residues are part of each CDR3.

V	J	CDR3
TRBV5-1	TRBJ2-3	CASSYSGVSTDTQYF
TRBV14	TRBJ1-6	CASSQGPAPEPLHF
TRBV7-8	TRBJ2-7	CASSLIRGTGSYEQYF
TRBV27	TRBJ2-3	CASSERDTQYF
TRBV28	TRBJ2-3	CASSPPGQGGDTQYF
TRBV7-9	TRBJ2-3	CASSLAKVGGATDTQYF
TRBV5-1	TRBJ2-1	CASSLVVGADNEQFF
TRBV19	TRBJ1-2	CASSIVGGIDGYTF
TRBV27	TRBJ1-1	CASSFRLMNTEAFF
TRBV4-2	TRBJ1-4	CASSQEPREGEKLFF
TRBV9	TRBJ1-3	CASSTDRGRGNTIYF
TRBV2	TRBJ2-2	CASSTGTSSNTGELFF
TRBV5-1	TRBJ1-2	CASSLQGSPGGYTF
TRBV7-9	TRBJ1-2	CASSSEGQGARYGYTF
TRBV7-2	TRBJ1-1	CASSVTGGRNAEAFF
TRBV20-1	TRBJ1-2	CSAVDRAGYTF
TRBV6-5	TRBJ1-2	CASSYGGAGYGYTF
TRBV11-3	TRBJ2-1	CASSPSGGDSNEQFF
TRBV4-3	TRBJ1-1	CASSQDWAGTANTEAFF
TRBV4-1	TRBJ1-4	CASSQWAQSTNEKLFF
TRBV5-1	TRBJ1-5	CASSLTGNSNQPQHF
TRBV7-9	TRBJ1-1	CASSLAGTFTEAFF
TRBV5-1	TRBJ1-2	CASRTPGFYGYTF
TRBV13	TRBJ2-2	CASTFRGGGVQNTGELFF
TRBV7-6	TRBJ2-3	CASSPRLAGGTDTQYF
TRBV21-1	TRBJ2-6	CASSRRGRKGANVLTF
TRBV4-1	TRBJ2-1	CASSRTSGVYNEQFF
TRBV6-2/TRBV6-3	TRBJ2-7	CASSYRGQGWNEQYF
TRBV11-2	TRBJ1-3	CASSLHGDTIWNTIYF
TRBV30	TRBJ1-2	CAWRLAGGSYGYTF
TRBV7-9	TRBJ1-3	CASSGRAGSGNTIYF
TRBV5-8	TRBJ1-3	CASSLWQGANTIYF
TRBV19	TRBJ2-3	CATGLAGADTQYF
TRBV30	TRBJ2-2	CAWASLAGGNTGELFF
TRBV10-3	TRBJ2-5	CAISSGTGGQETQYF
TRBV5-1	TRBJ1-1	CASTHRDRNTEAFF
TRBV19	TRBJ1-2	CASSIPGHNYGYTF
TRBV6-2/TRBV6-3	TRBJ1-5	CASSLMTGGARAAQHF
TRBV5-3	TRBJ1-1	CARSIPQGDMNTEAFF
TRBV7-9	TRBJ2-1	CASSTLRTGRDEQFF
TRBV5-1	TRBJ2-4	CASSPNRDPKNIQYF
TRBV6-5	TRBJ1-2	CASSDSGGNYGYTF
TRBV3-1/TRBV3-2	TRBJ1-5	CASSQTGNQPQHF
TRBV18	TRBJ2-5	CASSPPSPEGETQYF
TRBV6-4	TRBJ1-6	CASSVPRTGDNSPLHF
TRBV5-6	TRBJ2-1	CASSLKGGSGTYNEQFF
TRBV11-2	TRBJ1-1	CASRRTGGTEAFF
TRBV10-3	TRBJ2-2	CALLGENTGELFF
TRBV6-2/TRBV6-3	TRBJ2-1	CASSRGLEVEQFF
TRBV13	TRBJ2-1	CASSLGVGGSGTYNEQFF
TRBV5-1	TRBJ1-2	CASSLEGRGVRYGYTF
TRBV27	TRBJ2-5	CASSLLGREETQYF
TRBV7-9	TRBJ2-3	CASSLFGGALDTQYF
TRBV11-2	TRBJ2-1	CASSWTGTYNEQFF